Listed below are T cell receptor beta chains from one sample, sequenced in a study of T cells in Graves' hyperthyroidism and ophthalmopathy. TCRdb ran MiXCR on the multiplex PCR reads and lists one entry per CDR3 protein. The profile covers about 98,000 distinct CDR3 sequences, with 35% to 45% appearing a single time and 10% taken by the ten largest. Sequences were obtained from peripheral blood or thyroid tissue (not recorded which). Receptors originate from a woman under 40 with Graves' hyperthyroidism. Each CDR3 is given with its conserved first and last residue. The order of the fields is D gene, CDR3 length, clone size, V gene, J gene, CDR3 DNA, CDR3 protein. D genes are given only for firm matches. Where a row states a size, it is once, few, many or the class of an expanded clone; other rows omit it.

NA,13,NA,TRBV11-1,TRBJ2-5,TGTGCCAGCAGCCCCCCGGGGGCAGAGACCCAGTACTTC,CASSPPGAETQYF
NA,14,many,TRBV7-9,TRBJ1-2,TGTGCCAGCAGCTTAGTGGGACTTCACTATGGCTACACCTTC,CASSLVGLHYGYTF
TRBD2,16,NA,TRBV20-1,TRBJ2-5,TGCAGTGCTAGAGGGGGGACTAGCGGGGATCAAGAGACCCAGTACTTC,CSARGGTSGDQETQYF
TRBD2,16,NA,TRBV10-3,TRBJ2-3,TGTGCCATCAGTCGTCGACTAGCAAACGTCCCAGATACGCAGTATTTT,CAISRRLANVPDTQYF
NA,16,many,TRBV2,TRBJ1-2,TGTGCCAGCAGTGGTACAACTCGGGACGGGAACTATGGCTACACCTTC,CASSGTTRDGNYGYTF
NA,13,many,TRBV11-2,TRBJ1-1,TGTGCCAGCAGCTTAGGGGTAAACCCTGAAGCTTTCTTT,CASSLGVNPEAFF
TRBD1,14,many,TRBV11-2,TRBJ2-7,TGTGCCAGCAGCTTGGGACAGGGCTTTAATGAGCAGTACTTC,CASSLGQGFNEQYF
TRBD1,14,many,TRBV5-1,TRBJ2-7,TGCGCCAGCAGCTTAAGGACAGGGGCGTCCGAGCAGTACTTC,CASSLRTGASEQYF
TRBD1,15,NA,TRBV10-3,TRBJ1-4,TGTGCCATCAGTGCCCCGGGACAGGGAGGCGAAAAACTGTTTTTT,CAISAPGQGGEKLFF
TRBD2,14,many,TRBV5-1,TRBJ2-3,TGCGCCAGCAGCCGGGGGGAAAGCACAGATACGCAGTATTTT,CASSRGESTDTQYF
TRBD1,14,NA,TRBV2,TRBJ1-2,TGTGCCAGCAGTCTAGGGACAGGGGGCGATGGCTACACCTTC,CASSLGTGGDGYTF
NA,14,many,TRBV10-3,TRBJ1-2,TGTGCCATCCCCCACCCGGCGGTCAAGGATGGCTACACCTTC,CAIPHPAVKDGYTF
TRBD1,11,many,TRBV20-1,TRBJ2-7,TGCAGTGCTAACAGGGGCAACGAGCAGTACTTC,CSANRGNEQYF
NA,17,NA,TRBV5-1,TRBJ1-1,TGCGCCAGCAGCCCCCACCGAGGGGGGGCTACAAACACTGAAGCTTTCTTT,CASSPHRGGATNTEAFF
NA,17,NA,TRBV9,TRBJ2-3,TGTGCCAGCAGCGCCCCCGGTGGGACGGGGGGCACAGATACGCAGTATTTT,CASSAPGGTGGTDTQYF
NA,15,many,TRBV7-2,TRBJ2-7,TGTGCCAGCAGCTTAGGCGGAATCGGCTCCTACGAGCAGTACTTC,CASSLGGIGSYEQYF
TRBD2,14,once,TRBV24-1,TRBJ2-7,TGTGCCACCAGTGATTCGACTAGCGGGGGCGAGCAGTACTTC,CATSDSTSGGEQYF
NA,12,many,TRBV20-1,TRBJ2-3,TGCAGTGCTAGTTCAGGGGAAGATACGCAGTATTTT,CSASSGEDTQYF
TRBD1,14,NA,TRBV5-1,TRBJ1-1,TGCGCCAGCAGCACAGGACAGGGTTGGACTGAAGCTTTCTTT,CASSTGQGWTEAFF
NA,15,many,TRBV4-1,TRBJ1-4,TGCGCCAGCAGCCAAGTATCCAGGGTGTGGGAAAAACTGTTTTTT,CASSQVSRVWEKLFF
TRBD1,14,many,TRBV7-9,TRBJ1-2,TGTGCCAGCATCTTAACAGGGGGCAACTATGGCTACACCTTC,CASILTGGNYGYTF
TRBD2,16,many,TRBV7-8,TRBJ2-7,TGTGCCAGCAGCTTACCGGGACTAGCGGGGGAGGACGAGCAGTACTTC,CASSLPGLAGEDEQYF
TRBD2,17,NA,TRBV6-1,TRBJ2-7,TGTGCCAGCAGTGAAGGAGGCAAAGCGGGAGATGCCTACGAGCAGTACTTC,CASSEGGKAGDAYEQYF
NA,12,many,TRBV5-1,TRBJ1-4,TGCGCCAGCGCCGGGGTTGGTGAAAAACTGTTTTTT,CASAGVGEKLFF
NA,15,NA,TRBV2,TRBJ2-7,TGTGCCAGCAGTGGATTACGTGGATTCGGCTACGAGCAGCACTTC,CASSGLRGFGYEQHF
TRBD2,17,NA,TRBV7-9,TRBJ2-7,TGTGCCAGCAGCTCTCCGCCCGGGACTAGCGGGAGTTACGAGCAGTACTTC,CASSSPPGTSGSYEQYF
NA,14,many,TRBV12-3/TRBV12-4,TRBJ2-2,TGTGCCAGCAGTATCAGAAACCCCGCCGGGGAGCTGTTTTTT,CASSIRNPAGELFF
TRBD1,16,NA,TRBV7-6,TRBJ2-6,TGTGCCAGCAGCTTCGGACAGGTCTCTGGGGCCAACGTCCTGACTTTC,CASSFGQVSGANVLTF
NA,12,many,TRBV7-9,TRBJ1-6,TGTGCCAGCAGCTTAAGCTACTCACCCCTCCACTTT,CASSLSYSPLHF
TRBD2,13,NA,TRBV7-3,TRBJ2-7,TGTGCCAGCCGGACTAGCGGGAACTACGAGCAGTACTTC,CASRTSGNYEQYF
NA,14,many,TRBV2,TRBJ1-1,TGTGCCAGCAACGGAGGACAGCTCCACACTGAAGCTTTCTTT,CASNGGQLHTEAFF
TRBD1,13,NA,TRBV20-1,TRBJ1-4,TGCAGTGCGGCGACAGGGATAAGTGAAAAACTGTTTTTT,CSAATGISEKLFF
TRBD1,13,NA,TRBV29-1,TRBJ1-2,TGCAGCGTTCAACAGGGGGGTGGCTATGGCTACACCTTC,CSVQQGGGYGYTF